Below, one T cell receptor (beta chain) is given with its context. Trimming removed 4 bases from V and 5 bases from J, with 7 bases in between. Germline CDR1 reads LGHDT; CDR2 reads YNNKEL (reference sequence). The CDR3 contains 12 residues. This entry belongs to a study of blood T cells in healthy people across ages. Alongside a J-beta primer mix, a sample-barcoded 5' primer served in a second PCR lasting roughly 7 to 11 cycles. Each CDR3 protein is one row after TCRdb ran MiXCR on the 5' RACE reads. The repertoire holds 550,000 to 650,000 distinct CDR3 sequences, with about 29% as singletons. The same sample was also studied in work on T cells of mothers and their children. That study adds: Primer M1S, used in the second PCR, introduced sample barcodes and 2-4 random nucleotides. Related mother-child pairs showed slightly higher but non-significant overlap than unrelated pairs.

Sequencing used blood. This receptor was identified in a boy between 2 and 15 years old in good health. The chain has TRBV3-1 and TRBJ2-3, with D unresolved. DNA of the CDR3: TGTGCCAGCAGCCTTAATAGAGATACGCAGTATTTT. It yields the protein CASSLNRDTQYF.